These 27 T cell receptor beta chains were all obtained from the same sample, sequenced in a study of blood T cell repertoires in COVID-19. The data were produced by immunoSEQ multiplex PCR, yet TCRdb's version contains in-frame clones alone and is incomplete. The table shows 100,000 to 150,000 clones, with over 55% occurring only once. The sample consisted of peripheral blood. These receptors all stem from a woman in her sixties or seventies with acute or convalescent COVID-19.

This clone has just a few counts. The genes are TRBV10-2 and TRBJ1-5; possible D gene TRBD1, 5 bases. The ends were cut back, 6 bases at V and 0 bases at J, with 12 bases in the middle. CDR1 WSHSY and CDR2 SAAADI come from the germline V gene. This CDR3 is built from 15 residues. CDR3 protein: CASRSTGDSNQPQHF. The CDR3 coding sequence is TGCGCCAGCAGGTCCACAGGAGATAGCAATCAGCCCCAGCATTTT.

The chain has TRBV5-4 and TRBJ2-7; 15 nucleotides line up with TRBD2. The CDR3 runs 16 residues. Per the germline V gene, CDR1 is SGHNT and CDR2 is YYREEE (reference sequence). Germline trimming cut 1 base from V and 3 bases from J; bases unmatched to any gene: 2. CDR3 bases: TGTGCCAGCAGCTTGATGGGACTAGCGGGGGGCTACGAGCAGTACTTC. Protein sequence: CASSLMGLAGGYEQYF.

Remarks on this clone: One base away lies a much larger clone, so this may be a sequencing read error. The sample contains more than one DNA sequence encoding this CDR3. The rearrangement uses TRBV5-4 and TRBJ1-2; D unclear. CDR1 and CDR2 from the germline V gene are SGHNT and YYREEE (reference sequence). The CDR3 has 13 amino acids. V was cut by 0 bases and J by 3 bases, with 6 bases left in between. The DNA for the CDR3 is TGTGCCAGCAGCTTGGGCCAGGACTATGGCTACACCTTC. Translation gives CASSLGQDYGYTF.

This sequence joins TRBV7-2 and TRBJ2-7, with 8 bases matching TRBD1. Germline V gene sequence: CDR1 SGHTA, CDR2 FQGNSA. The CDR3 has 15 amino acids. V shed 5 bases and J 5 bases; nucleotides not matched to a gene: 11. CDR3 sequence: CASSVGTGALDEQYF. Here the CDR3 DNA reads TGTGCCAGCAGCGTAGGGACAGGCGCCCTGGACGAGCAGTACTTC.

The V gene is TRBV7-9, the J gene TRBJ1-4, with TRBD1 matching over 7 bases. The CDR3 length is 17 residues. Germline V gene data show CDR1 as SEHNR and CDR2 as FQNEAQ (reference sequence). With V trimmed by 3 bases and J by 3 bases, 10 bases remained unmatched. The CDR3 DNA sequence: TGTGCCAGCAGCTTGGAACAGGGGCGAAGGGCTAATGAAAAACTGTTTTTT. This encodes CASSLEQGRRANEKLFF. Full variable domain (rest looked up from reference TRBV7-9 and TRBJ1-4): DTGVSQNPRHKITKRGQNVTFRCDPISEHNRLYWYRQTLGQGPEFLTYFQNEAQLEKSRLLSDRFSAERPKGSFSTLEIQRTEQGDSAMYLCASSLEQGRRANEKLFFGSGTQLSVL.

In this sample, this clone turned up a few times. This sequence joins TRBV12-3 or TRBV12-4 and TRBJ2-7, with D unresolved. The CDR3 runs to 11 residues. V lost 6 bases to trimming and J lost 0 bases, with 3 bases between them. CDR3 DNA sequence: TGTGCCAGCAGCCACTCCTACGAGCAGTACTTC. This encodes CASSHSYEQYF.

The chain couples TRBV5-1 to TRBJ2-2; 7 bases map to TRBD1. Trimming cost V 2 bases and J 4 bases; bases outside gene matches: 8. Germline V CDR1 and CDR2: SGHRS, YFSETQ. The CDR3 spans 16 residues. This CDR3 reads CASSFRQGGFTGELFF. Written as DNA, the CDR3 is TGCGCCAGCAGCTTCCGACAGGGTGGGTTCACCGGGGAGCTGTTTTTT.

This clone was seen a few times. The chain links TRBV6-2 or TRBV6-3 to TRBJ1-3, with TRBD1 as a possible D gene (5 bases). Germline CDR1 reads MNHEY; CDR2 reads SVGEGT. V lost 2 bases to trimming and J lost 2 bases, with 10 bases between them. The CDR3 has 15 amino acids. CDR3 DNA sequence: TGTGCCAGCAGTTACCAGGGATCGACTGGAAACACCATATATTTT. Its translation: CASSYQGSTGNTIYF.

CDR3 residues: CASSMTSGGAGGTDTQYF. CDR3 in DNA: TGTGCCAGCAGCATGACTAGCGGGGGGGCCGGCGGGACAGATACGCAGTATTTT. The V and J genes are TRBV11-2 and TRBJ2-3; 14 bases are shared with TRBD2. Unmatched junction bases numbered 10, after V lost 5 bases and J lost 3 bases. CDR1 is SGHAT and CDR2 is FQNNGV in the germline V gene. The CDR3 is made up of 18 amino acids.

This chain joins TRBV9 and TRBJ1-4; D not resolved. Germline loops: CDR1 SGDLS, CDR2 YYNGEE. This CDR3 spans 16 amino acids. Trimming shortened V by 4 bases and J by 4 bases, and 17 bases separated the two germline ends. CDR3 nucleotide sequence: TGTGCCAGCAGCACCGGGTCTCGGGTACTTAATGAAAAACTGTTTTTT. Amino acids: CASSTGSRVLNEKLFF.

The chain combines TRBV5-1 with TRBJ2-7, with D possibly TRBD1 on 7 matching bases. CDR1 SGHRS and CDR2 YFSETQ come from the germline V gene. The germline V and J ends were trimmed by 3 bases and 6 bases, with 22 bases remaining between them. The CDR3 is made up of 16 amino acids. In nucleotides, the CDR3 is TGCGCCAGCAGCTGGGGGGTAACAGGGGCCTGGGGCGAGCAGTACTTC. Its protein is CASSWGVTGAWGEQYF.

V gene TRBV6-2 or TRBV6-3 combines with J gene TRBJ2-3, with 9 nucleotides matching TRBD2. Germline lookup yields CDR1 MNHEY and CDR2 SVGEGT. The CDR3 length is 19 residues. Losses at the gene ends were 0 bases for V and 5 bases for J; bases not matched to a gene: 15. The CDR3 DNA is TGTGCCAGCAGTTACTCGAGACGCGGGGGGGCACAATCACAAGATACGCAGTATTTT. This sequence encodes CASSYSRRGGAQSQDTQYF.

In DNA, the CDR3 is TGTGCCTGTCCGGGACAGATTAATGAAAAACTGTTTTTT. Its protein is CACPGQINEKLFF. This sequence joins TRBV30 and TRBJ1-4; 7 positions match TRBD1. This CDR3 region has 13 residues. The V gene's germline CDR1 is GTSNPN and CDR2 SVGIG (reference sequence). The V segment lost 6 bases and the J segment 4 bases; nucleotides outside the gene matches: 5.

The V gene is TRBV10-3, the J gene TRBJ1-2, with 8 bases aligning to TRBD1. The V and J ends lost 2 bases and 3 bases, in that order; junction bases with no gene match: 5. The CDR3 consists of 15 residues. The germline V gene has CDR1 ENHRY and CDR2 SYGVKD. CDR3 nucleotides: TGTGCCATCAGTGAGGTCGCAGGGGGCGACTATGGCTACACCTTC. It encodes CAISEVAGGDYGYTF.

This clone was counted ten times or more. The J gene is TRBJ2-2, the V gene TRBV11-2, with TRBD2 matching over 8 bases. The CDR3 contains 15 residues. Germline V CDR1 and CDR2: SGHAT, FQNNGV. After removal of 5 bases from V and 5 bases from J, the junction contained 7 bases not matched to a gene. CDR3 sequence: CASSPQAGGTGELFF. For the CDR3, the DNA is TGTGCCAGCAGCCCCCAGGCGGGGGGTACCGGGGAGCTGTTTTTT. Full variable domain (missing parts from reference TRBV11-2 and TRBJ2-2): EAGVAQSPRYKIIEKRQSVAFWCNPISGHATLYWYQQILGQGPKLLIQFQNNGVVDDSQLPKDRFSAERLKGVDSTLKIQPAKLEDSAVYLCASSPQAGGTGELFFGEGSRLTVL.

This sequence joins TRBV2 and TRBJ1-4; possibly TRBD1 for D (5 bases). The CDR3 extends over 14 amino acids. Germline values: CDR1 SNHLY, CDR2 FYNNEI. With 6 bases removed from V and 7 bases from J, the gap between germline ends came to 15 bases. The CDR3 nucleotides are TGTGCCAGCAGGGAGGGGTTTGTGAGTGAAAAACTGTTTTTT. It yields the protein CASREGFVSEKLFF.

The CDR3 sequence is CASSNSGKNTGELFF. Written as DNA, the CDR3 is TGTGCCAGTAGTAATAGCGGGAAGAACACCGGGGAGCTGTTTTTT. This chain uses TRBV19 with TRBJ2-2; TRBD2 agrees at 8 bases. In germline, CDR1 is LNHDA, CDR2 SQIVND (reference sequence). The CDR3 length is 15 residues. With V trimmed by 4 bases and J by 1 base, 2 bases remained unmatched.

V is TRBV6-5 and J is TRBJ2-1; D perhaps matches TRBD2 (5 bases). This CDR3 comprises 13 residues. Looked up from germline, CDR1 is MNHEY and CDR2 is SVGAGI. With 0 bases removed from V and 16 bases from J, the gap between germline ends came to 16 bases. In nucleotides, the CDR3 is TGTGCCAGCAGTTACTCGTGGGGAGCTGCAGTTTTCTTC. It specifies CASSYSWGAAVFF.

The V gene is TRBV3-1 (or the pseudogene TRBV3-2), the J gene TRBJ1-6, with 12 positions matching TRBD1. Trimming at V came to 6 bases and at J to 9 bases, leaving 3 bases not matched to a gene. Germline V gene data show CDR1 as LGHDT and CDR2 as YNNKEL (reference sequence). The CDR3 is 14 residues long. CDR3 sequence reads: CASSLGQGASPLHF. CDR3 bases: TGTGCCAGCAGTCTGGGACAGGGGGCTTCACCCCTCCACTTT.

The chain carries TRBV6-5 and TRBJ1-2, with 10 bases fitting TRBD1. The CDR3 covers 16 residues. The trim removed 2 bases at V and 8 bases at J, leaving 11 bases unmatched. Germline-derived CDR1 and CDR2 are MNHEY and SVGAGI. DNA for the CDR3: TGTGCCAGCAGTTACACCGGGACAGGGGTCCCCGTAGGCTACACCTTC. This sequence encodes CASSYTGTGVPVGYTF.

This clone was detected a few times. The J gene is TRBJ2-1, the V gene TRBV11-3, with 14 bases matching TRBD2. The junction had 9 bases not matched to a gene; V was cut back by 5 bases and J by 6 bases. CDR1 is SGHNT and CDR2 is YENEEA in the germline V gene. The CDR3 has 17 amino acids. This CDR3 reads CASSLGTSGSVINEQFF. The CDR3 DNA reads as TGTGCCAGCAGCCTCGGGACTAGCGGGAGTGTTATCAATGAGCAGTTCTTC.

The chain is built from TRBV4-3 and TRBJ2-2; tentatively, D is TRBD2 (6 bases). This CDR3 has 13 residues. Germline-derived CDR1 and CDR2 are LGHNA and YSLEER. V lost 2 bases and J 6 bases, leaving 7 bases between the germline ends. This chain's CDR3 is CASSQQRAGELFF. The CDR3 DNA reads as TGCGCCAGCAGCCAACAGCGGGCCGGGGAGCTGTTTTTT.

The DNA of the CDR3 is TGTGCCAGCAGCCCGGGGGTAGCGTTCCAGACCCAGTACTTC. Translation gives CASSPGVAFQTQYF. The rearrangement links TRBV6-5 to TRBJ2-5, with D tentatively TRBD2 (6 bases). Trimming pared 6 bases from V and 6 bases from J, leaving 17 bases between. There are 14 residues in the CDR3. CDR1 is MNHEY, CDR2 SVGAGI, per germline.

This clone has a handful of counts. This chain connects TRBV5-1 to TRBJ2-1; 8 positions agree with TRBD2. Germline loops: CDR1 SGHRS, CDR2 YFSETQ. V shed 1 base and J 2 bases; nucleotides not matched to a gene: 5. The CDR3 contains 16 residues. CDR3 protein: CASSLRVSGAYNEQFF. The CDR3 nucleotides read TGCGCCAGCAGCTTGAGAGTTAGCGGGGCCTACAATGAGCAGTTCTTC.

This clone came up a few times. Written as DNA, the CDR3 is TGTGCCAGCCGACCAAGGGGGGGAGAAGCTTTCTTT. This codes for CASRPRGGEAFF. The chain links TRBV6-5 to TRBJ1-1; tentatively, D is TRBD1 (6 bases). The V end was cut by 8 bases, the J end by 8 bases, with 15 bases between. The germline V gene has CDR1 MNHEY and CDR2 SVGAGI. The CDR3 runs to 12 residues.

This clone occurred once. Here the CDR3 DNA reads TGTGCCAGCAGTACACAGGGGGAGCAGTACTTC. Its protein product is CASSTQGEQYF. The chain couples TRBV6-5 to TRBJ2-7; 7 bases are a match to TRBD1. Trimming took 5 bases from V and 7 from J; bases not matched to a gene: 2. The V gene's germline CDR1 is MNHEY and CDR2 SVGAGI. The CDR3 extends over 11 amino acids.

The rearrangement joins TRBV19 to TRBJ2-1; weak D call: TRBD1 (6 bases). CDR1 and CDR2 (germline): LNHDA, SQIVND (reference sequence). The CDR3 sequence is 15 residues long. The V end lost 3 bases, the J end lost 7 bases, and 16 bases lay between the germline ends. CDR3 residues: CASSIRSAGENEQFF. In nucleotides, the CDR3 is TGTGCCAGTAGTATCCGGTCAGCAGGGGAGAATGAGCAGTTCTTC.